This TCR beta chain stems from a study of T cells in Graves' hyperthyroidism and ophthalmopathy. Notes on the study in general: Model predictions of ophthalmopathy came a median around 6.5 months before onset. Most thyroid-expanded clonotypes above 0.001 were also found in blood.

This clonotype came up many times. Its matching antigen is unknown. The V gene lost 8 bases and the J gene lost 2 bases, with 15 bases spanning the gap. CDR1 SGHVS and CDR2 FNYEAQ come from the germline V gene. The CDR3 has 14 amino acids. TCR beta CDR3 regions were amplified from RNA. The HTBI primer set was used in a first-round RT-PCR of the TCR CDR3. TCRdb re-analysed the multiplex PCR reads in MiXCR, keeping a single row per CDR3 protein. This sample has some 570,000 distinct CDR3 sequences, with under 20% found just once. Sequencing used blood. The clonotype was recovered from a young woman with Graves' ophthalmopathy. The chain joins TRBV7-6 to TRBJ1-2, with D uncertain. DNA of the CDR3: TGTGCCAGCGGCCCCACAGATCACAACTATGGCTACACCTTC. Its translation: CASGPTDHNYGYTF.